The next 10 T cell receptor beta chains were all read from a single sample in a study of cytomegalovirus exposure and HLA in healthy donors. The primer mix had 60 Vbeta and 13 Jbeta primers. This table comes from immunoSEQ multiplex PCR, and its TCRdb copy is limited to in-frame clones, with some not included. This sample has about 220,000 clones; roughly 87% occur once, and the top ten carry approximately 5.3%. Sequencing input: PBMCs. These receptor sequences come from a woman aged 40 to 50 in good health and CMV-seropositive.

The rearrangement uses TRBV6-6 and TRBJ2-1, with a weak D call TRBD2 (5 bases). CDR3 size: 14 residues. Trimming took off 4 bases at V and 8 bases at J, with 15 bases between the two ends. The V gene's germline CDR1 is MNHNY and CDR2 SVGAGI (reference sequence). CDR3 amino acids: CASSLLRDIDEQFF. CDR3 DNA: TGTGCCAGCAGTTTATTGAGGGATATCGATGAGCAGTTCTTC.

This sequence joins TRBV5-8 and TRBJ1-4; D is uncertain. The CDR3 totals 12 residues. Germline V gene lookup returns CDR1 SGHTS and CDR2 YDEGEE. V lost 1 base and J 13 bases, leaving 11 bases between the germline ends. The CDR3 sequence is CASSLSRVGLFF. DNA of the CDR3: TGTGCCAGCAGCTTGTCTCGGGTAGGACTGTTTTTT.

J is TRBJ1-1 and V is TRBV4-3, with TRBD1 matching 7 bases. Unmatched junction bases numbered 5, after V lost 0 bases and J lost 7 bases. Germline lookup yields CDR1 LGHNA and CDR2 YSLEER. CDR3 size: 14 residues. CDR3 protein: CASSQEGQGGEAFF. Here the CDR3 DNA reads TGCGCCAGCAGCCAAGAGGGCCAGGGGGGTGAAGCTTTCTTT.

The DNA of the CDR3 is TGTGCCACGGAGTCAGGGGCCGGAAACACCATATATTTT. It encodes CATESGAGNTIYF. This chain connects TRBV5-4 to TRBJ1-3, with a tentative D call TRBD1 (6 bases). The CDR3 loop spans 13 amino acids. The V gene lost 9 bases and the J gene lost 4 bases, with 14 bases spanning the gap. Germline values: CDR1 SGHNT, CDR2 YYREEE (reference sequence). Combining the CDR3 with reference TRBV5-4 and TRBJ1-3 gives the whole variable domain ETGVTQSPTHLIKTRGQQVTLRCSSQSGHNTVSWYQQALGQGPQFIFQYYREEENGRGNFPPRFSGLQFPNYSSELNVNALELDDSALYLCATESGAGNTIYFGEGSWLTVV.

This rearrangement joins TRBV6-5 to TRBJ2-2, with D maybe TRBD1 (5 bases). Trimming took off 6 bases at V and 1 base at J, with 12 bases between the two ends. The CDR3 runs 15 residues. The germline CDR1 and CDR2 sequences are MNHEY and SVGAGI. The CDR3 DNA reads TGTGCCAGCAGGAAACTGGACAAGAACACCGGGGAGCTGTTTTTT. This codes for CASRKLDKNTGELFF.

In this sample, this clone turned up once. The chain has TRBV2 and TRBJ1-2; maybe TRBD1 (6 bases). This CDR3 contains 13 residues. CDR1 is SNHLY, CDR2 FYNNEI, per germline. Trimming removed 5 bases from V and 4 bases from J, with 11 bases in between. CDR3 in DNA: TGTGCCAGCAGTTTACAGGGCCTCTATGGCTACACCTTC. This sequence encodes CASSLQGLYGYTF.

The chain couples TRBV18 to TRBJ2-3; D is undetermined. Germline values: CDR1 KGHSH, CDR2 LQKENI. Trimming left V 0 bases short and J 0 bases short, with 4 bases between. The CDR3 consists of 14 residues. In DNA form, the CDR3 reads TGTGCCAGCTCACCACCGACTAGCACAGATACGCAGTATTTT. This encodes CASSPPTSTDTQYF. The full variable domain, completed using reference TRBV18 and TRBJ2-3, is NAGVMQNPRHLVRRRGQEARLRCSPMKGHSHVYWYRQLPEEGLKFMVYLQKENIIDESGMPKERFSAEFPKEGPSILRIQQVVRGDSAAYFCASSPPTSTDTQYFGPGTRLTVL.

The chain has TRBV7-9 and TRBJ1-4, with D possibly TRBD1 on 5 matching bases. Trimming cost V 5 bases and J 8 bases, with 18 bases left between them. In germline, CDR1 is SEHNR, CDR2 FQNEAQ (reference sequence). The CDR3 is made up of 15 amino acids. In nucleotides, the CDR3 is TGTGCCAGCAGCAACTCGGGGGAGGTAAAGGAAAAACTGTTTTTT. Amino acids: CASSNSGEVKEKLFF. The full variable domain, completed using reference TRBV7-9 and TRBJ1-4, is DTGVSQNPRHKITKRGQNVTFRCDPISEHNRLYWYRQTLGQGPEFLTYFQNEAQLEKSRLLSDRFSAERPKGSFSTLEIQRTEQGDSAMYLCASSNSGEVKEKLFFGSGTQLSVL.

V gene TRBV7-2 combines with J gene TRBJ1-1; no firm D call. This CDR3 contains 16 residues. The V and J ends lost 6 bases and 0 bases respectively, with 17 bases between them. Germline loops: CDR1 SGHTA, CDR2 FQGNSA. DNA of the CDR3: TGTGCCAGCAGACCAAGTTTCAGACTTTTGAACACTGAAGCTTTCTTT. Protein product: CASRPSFRLLNTEAFF.

The gene calls are TRBV7-8 and TRBJ1-2; D perhaps matches TRBD1 (5 bases). The CDR3 runs to 15 residues. Germline CDR1 reads SGHVS; CDR2 reads FQNEAQ. V lost 1 base and J 4 bases, leaving 13 bases between the germline ends. In DNA, the CDR3 is TGTGCCAGCAGCTTAGAAAGGGGCAGAGTCTATGGCTACACCTTC. It specifies CASSLERGRVYGYTF.